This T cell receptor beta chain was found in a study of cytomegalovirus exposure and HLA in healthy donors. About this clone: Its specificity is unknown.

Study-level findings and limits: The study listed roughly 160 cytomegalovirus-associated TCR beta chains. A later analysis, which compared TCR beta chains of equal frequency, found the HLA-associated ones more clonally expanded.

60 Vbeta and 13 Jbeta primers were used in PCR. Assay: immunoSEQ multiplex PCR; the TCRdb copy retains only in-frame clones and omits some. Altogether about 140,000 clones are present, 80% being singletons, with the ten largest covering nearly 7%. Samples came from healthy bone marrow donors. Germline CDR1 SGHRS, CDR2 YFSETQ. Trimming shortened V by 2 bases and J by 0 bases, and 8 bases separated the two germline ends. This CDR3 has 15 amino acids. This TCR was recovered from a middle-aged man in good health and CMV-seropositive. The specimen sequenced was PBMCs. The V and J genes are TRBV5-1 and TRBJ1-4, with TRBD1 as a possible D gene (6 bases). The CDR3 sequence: CASSFRTATNEKLFF. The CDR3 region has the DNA TGCGCCAGCAGCTTCCGGACAGCAACTAATGAAAAACTGTTTTTT.